A selection of T cell receptor beta chains follows, all from one sample in a study of T cell responses to AZD1222 COVID-19 vaccine. Sequencing was performed with immunoSEQ multiplex PCR; in TCRdb, only in-frame clones are kept and a portion is missing. In the table there are about 120,000 clones, approximately 91% of which are singletons. Sequenced material: peripheral blood, taken on day 0 of AZD1222 vaccination. These receptors were taken from an adult in good health. The CDR3 runs from the conserved cysteine through the conserved F or W. Each record gives: D gene, clone size, J gene, V gene, CDR3 DNA, CDR3 protein. D genes are given only for firm matches. The size of a clone is reported for some rows only, either as once, few or many, or as a class for expanded clones.

>.|.|TRBJ1-2|TRBV5-4
TGTGCCAGCAGCTTGGAGAGGGGTGGCTACACCTTC
CASSLERGGYTF
>.|.|TRBJ1-5|TRBV5-6
TGTGCCAGCAGCTTGGGGGGTTCTAGCAATCAGCCCCAGCATTTT
CASSLGGSSNQPQHF
>.|.|TRBJ1-6|TRBV19
TGTGCCAGTAGTATCGACAGCTCCTATAATTCACCCCTCCACTTT
CASSIDSSYNSPLHF
>.|.|TRBJ2-2|TRBV5-5
TGTGCCAGCAGCTACCGACACAGGGCGGACACCGGGGAGCTGTTTTTT
CASSYRHRADTGELFF
>TRBD1|.|TRBJ2-2|TRBV25-1
TGTGCCAGCAGTGACTGGACAGGGAACACCGGGGAGCTGTTTTTT
CASSDWTGNTGELFF
>.|.|TRBJ2-7|TRBV5-8
TGTGCCAGCAGCTTCTACGAGCAGTACTTC
CASSFYEQYF
>TRBD2|.|TRBJ2-3|TRBV24-1
TGTGCCACCAGACTAGCGGGGGCCCTCACAGATACGCAGTATTTT
CATRLAGALTDTQYF
>TRBD1|.|TRBJ2-5|TRBV7-2
TGTGCCAGCAGCGAAAGGGACAGGGGGAGTGAGACCCAGTACTTC
CASSERDRGSETQYF
>TRBD1|.|TRBJ1-5|TRBV29-1
TGCAGCGTTGTGGGACAGGGAGGTCAGCCCCAGCATTTT
CSVVGQGGQPQHF
>.|once|TRBJ1-6|TRBV5-4
TGTGCCAGCAGCTTAGACAAAGAGACTCCAAATTCACCCCTCCACTTT
CASSLDKETPNSPLHF
>.|.|TRBJ1-6|TRBV7-3
TGTGCCAGCAGTCTCCAAAGAGGGTCACCCCTCCACTTT
CASSLQRGSPLHF
>TRBD1|few|TRBJ1-3|TRBV4-3
TGCGCCAGCAGCCTTGACAGGGCCTCTGGAAACACCATATATTTT
CASSLDRASGNTIYF
>TRBD1|few|TRBJ1-4|TRBV4-2
TGTGCCAGCAGCCGGACCCGGGACAGTGGGGAAAAACTGTTTTTT
CASSRTRDSGEKLFF
>.|.|TRBJ2-3|TRBV2
TGTGCCAGCAGTGAGGGGGACCCTAGCACAGATACGCAGTATTTT
CASSEGDPSTDTQYF
>TRBD2|.|TRBJ2-5|TRBV18
TGTGCCAGCTCACCACCCGGGCTAAGCGGGGGGAAGACCCAGTACTTC
CASSPPGLSGGKTQYF
>TRBD2|.|TRBJ2-2|TRBV7-2
TGTGCCAGCAGCTCCCAGGGACTAGCAGGCACCGGGGAGCTGTTTTTT
CASSSQGLAGTGELFF
>TRBD2|.|TRBJ2-3|TRBV10-3
TGTGCCATCAGACCGGGACTAGCGGGACTCCCAGATACGCAGTATTTT
CAIRPGLAGLPDTQYF
>.|.|TRBJ1-6|TRBV15
TGTGCCACCAGCGCCGACGGCAATTCACCCCTCCACTTT
CATSADGNSPLHF
>TRBD1|.|TRBJ2-7|TRBV7-9
TGTGCCAGCCGGGACAGGGGGCTCGAGCAGTACTTC
CASRDRGLEQYF
>TRBD1|.|TRBJ1-1|TRBV29-1
TGCAGCGTTTTGGCAGGGGGAGTGAACACTGAAGCTTTCTTT
CSVLAGGVNTEAFF
>.|.|TRBJ1-2|TRBV30
TGTGCCTGGACGCTGGGTGAGGGACTAGCCTATGGCTACACCTTC
CAWTLGEGLAYGYTF
>.|.|TRBJ2-7|TRBV3-1/TRBV3-2
TGTGCCAGCAGCCATCGAGGGGAATACGAGCAGTACTTC
CASSHRGEYEQYF
>TRBD1|.|TRBJ1-2|TRBV2
TGTGCCAGCAAACCGGGACAGGGAGGTTTTGGAGGCTACACCTTC
CASKPGQGGFGGYTF
>.|.|TRBJ1-5|TRBV6-5
TGTGCCAGCGGGGAGTATAGCAATCAGCCCCAGCATTTT
CASGEYSNQPQHF
>.|.|TRBJ1-1|TRBV10-3
TGTGCCATCAGTGAGTCGTTTGCAACCGAAGCTTTCTTT
CAISESFATEAFF
>TRBD1|.|TRBJ1-2|TRBV5-5
TGTGCCAGCAGCTTGACAGGGGCTAACTATGGCTACACCTTC
CASSLTGANYGYTF
>.|.|TRBJ2-1|TRBV19
TGTGCCAGTAGTATGCCCGGGTCGGGGGAGCAGTTCTTC
CASSMPGSGEQFF
>TRBD1|few|TRBJ2-1|TRBV29-1
TGCAGCGCCTCGGACAGGGTGGAGGAGCAGTTCTTC
CSASDRVEEQFF
>TRBD1|.|TRBJ1-1|TRBV29-1
TGCAGCGTTGAACGCGGACAGGGATTTGAAGCTTTCTTT
CSVERGQGFEAFF
>.|.|TRBJ1-5|TRBV19
TGTGCCGGAGGTCTCGCGGGCAATCAGCCCCAGCATTTT
CAGGLAGNQPQHF
>.|.|TRBJ1-5|TRBV2
TGTGCCAGCAGACAGATTAATAGCAATCAGCCCCAGCATTTT
CASRQINSNQPQHF
>.|.|TRBJ2-5|TRBV4-1
TGCGCCAGCAGCCAAGATTCGGGTAGGAGGGGGTTCCGGTCGGAGACCCAGTACTTC
CASSQDSGRRGFRSETQYF
>.|.|TRBJ1-4|TRBV5-1
TGCGCCAGCAGCTTGGAATGGCAGACTCGGGGTAATGAAAAACTGTTTTTT
CASSLEWQTRGNEKLFF
>.|once|TRBJ2-5|TRBV5-8
TGTGCCAGCAGCTTGGATCAGGGTGGAGAGACCCAGTACTTC
CASSLDQGGETQYF
>.|.|TRBJ2-3|TRBV7-6
TGTGCCAGCAGCCCACTTTTGACAGGCAGCACAGATACGCAGTATTTT
CASSPLLTGSTDTQYF
>.|few|TRBJ1-5|TRBV6-4
TGTGCCAGCAGTGCCGGCCCCAATCAGCCCCAGCATTTT
CASSAGPNQPQHF
>TRBD1|.|TRBJ1-2|TRBV7-9
TGTGCCAGCAGCCGCACAGGGGGCAATGGCTACACCTTC
CASSRTGGNGYTF
>TRBD1|.|TRBJ2-3|TRBV7-8
TGTGCCAGCAGCTCAAGGACAGGGACTAGCACAGATACGCAGTATTTT
CASSSRTGTSTDTQYF
>TRBD2|once|TRBJ2-7|TRBV9
TGTGCCAGCAGCGTAGGGGGTAGCGGGGGTAGCTCCTACGAGCAGTACTTC
CASSVGGSGGSSYEQYF
>.|.|TRBJ1-2|TRBV9
TGTGCCAGCAGCCCTCGACAGCAGCTTAACTATGGCTACACCTTC
CASSPRQQLNYGYTF
>TRBD2|.|TRBJ2-3|TRBV5-1
TGCGCCAGCAGCTTAGGACTAGCTGCAGATACGCAGTATTTT
CASSLGLAADTQYF
>.|.|TRBJ1-3|TRBV19
TGTGCCACTTCGAGCGGAGGGGGTGGAAACACCATATATTTT
CATSSGGGGNTIYF
>.|.|TRBJ1-6|TRBV14
TGTGCCAGCAGCCAAGCCCTTGGCGGGTATTCACCCCTCCACTTT
CASSQALGGYSPLHF
>TRBD1|once|TRBJ1-5|TRBV27
TGTGCCAGCAGCCGACAGGGGACCAATAGTCCCCAGCATTTT
CASSRQGTNSPQHF
>.|.|TRBJ1-1|TRBV10-3
TGTGCCATCAGTCCAGGGTTATCTGCCACTGAAGCTTTCTTT
CAISPGLSATEAFF
>TRBD1|.|TRBJ1-2|TRBV7-9
TGTGCCAGCAGCCCCGACCCGGGACAGGGCTATGGCTACACCTTC
CASSPDPGQGYGYTF
>.|once|TRBJ1-3|TRBV7-2
TGTGCCAGCAGCTTGGCCTTGGTCTCTGGAAACACCATATATTTT
CASSLALVSGNTIYF